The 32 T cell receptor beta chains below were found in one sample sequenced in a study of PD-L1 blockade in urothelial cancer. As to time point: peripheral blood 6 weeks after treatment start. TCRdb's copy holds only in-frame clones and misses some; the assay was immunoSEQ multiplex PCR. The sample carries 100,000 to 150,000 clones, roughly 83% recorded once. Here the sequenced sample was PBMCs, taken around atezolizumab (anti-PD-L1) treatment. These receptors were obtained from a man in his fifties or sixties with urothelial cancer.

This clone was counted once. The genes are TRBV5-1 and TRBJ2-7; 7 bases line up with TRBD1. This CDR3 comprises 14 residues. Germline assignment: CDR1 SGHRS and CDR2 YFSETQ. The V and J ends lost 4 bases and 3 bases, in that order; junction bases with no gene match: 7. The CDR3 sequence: CASSTGQNNYEQYF. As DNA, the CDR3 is TGCGCCAGCAGCACGGGACAGAACAACTACGAGCAGTACTTC.

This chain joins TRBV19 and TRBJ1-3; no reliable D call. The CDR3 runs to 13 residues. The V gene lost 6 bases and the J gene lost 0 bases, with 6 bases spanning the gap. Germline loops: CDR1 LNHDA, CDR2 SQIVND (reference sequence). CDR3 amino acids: CASRQVSGNTIYF. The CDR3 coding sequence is TGTGCCAGTAGGCAGGTCTCTGGAAACACCATATATTTT.

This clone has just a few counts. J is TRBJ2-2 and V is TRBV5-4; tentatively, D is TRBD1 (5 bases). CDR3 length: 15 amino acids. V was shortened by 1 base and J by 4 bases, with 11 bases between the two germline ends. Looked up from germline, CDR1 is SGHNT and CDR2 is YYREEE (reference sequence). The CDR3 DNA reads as TGTGCCAGCAGCTTGCGTGGGGCGACCACCGGGGAGCTGTTTTTT. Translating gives CASSLRGATTGELFF.

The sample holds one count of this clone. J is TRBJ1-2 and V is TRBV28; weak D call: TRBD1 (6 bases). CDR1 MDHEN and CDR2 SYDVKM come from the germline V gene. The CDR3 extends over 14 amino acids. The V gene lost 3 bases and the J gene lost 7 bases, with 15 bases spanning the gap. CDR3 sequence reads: CASSFPPGVGGYTF. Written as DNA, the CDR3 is TGTGCCAGCAGTTTTCCCCCAGGGGTCGGTGGCTACACCTTC.

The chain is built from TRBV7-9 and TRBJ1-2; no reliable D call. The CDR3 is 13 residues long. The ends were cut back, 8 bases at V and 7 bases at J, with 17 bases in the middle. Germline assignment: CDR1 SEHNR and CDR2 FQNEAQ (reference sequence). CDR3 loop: CASALQDISGYTF. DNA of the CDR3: TGTGCCAGCGCATTACAAGACATTTCTGGCTACACCTTC. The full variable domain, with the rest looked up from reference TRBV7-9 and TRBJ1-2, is DTGVSQNPRHKITKRGQNVTFRCDPISEHNRLYWYRQTLGQGPEFLTYFQNEAQLEKSRLLSDRFSAERPKGSFSTLEIQRTEQGDSAMYLCASALQDISGYTFGSGTRLTVV.

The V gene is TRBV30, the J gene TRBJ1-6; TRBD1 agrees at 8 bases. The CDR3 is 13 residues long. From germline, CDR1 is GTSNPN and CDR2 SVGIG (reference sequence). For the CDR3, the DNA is TGTGCTAAACAGGGGGAAGGTAATTCACCCCTCCACTTT. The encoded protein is CAKQGEGNSPLHF.

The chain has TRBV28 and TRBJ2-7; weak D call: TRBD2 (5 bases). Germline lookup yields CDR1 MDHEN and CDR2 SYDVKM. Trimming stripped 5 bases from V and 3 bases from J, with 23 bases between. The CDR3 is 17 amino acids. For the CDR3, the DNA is TGTGCCAGCAGTCCGCCCCCTTTACAGCGGAGAAACTACGAGCAGTACTTC. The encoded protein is CASSPPPLQRRNYEQYF.

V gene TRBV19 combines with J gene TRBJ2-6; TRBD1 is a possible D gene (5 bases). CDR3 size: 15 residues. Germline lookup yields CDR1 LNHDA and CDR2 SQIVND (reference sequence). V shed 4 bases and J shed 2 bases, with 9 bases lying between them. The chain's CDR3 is CASSSRAAGANVLTF. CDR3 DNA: TGTGCCAGTAGTAGCAGGGCTGCTGGGGCCAACGTCCTGACTTTC.

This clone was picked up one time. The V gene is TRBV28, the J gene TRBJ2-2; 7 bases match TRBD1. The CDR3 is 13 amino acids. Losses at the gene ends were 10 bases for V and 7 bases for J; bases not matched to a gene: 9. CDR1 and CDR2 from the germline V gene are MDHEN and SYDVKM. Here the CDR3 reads CATKGAHGGELFF. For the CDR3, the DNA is TGTGCCACGAAGGGGGCGCATGGCGGGGAGCTGTTTTTT. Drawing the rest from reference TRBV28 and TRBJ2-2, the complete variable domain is DVKVTQSSRYLVKRTGEKVFLECVQDMDHENMFWYRQDPGLGLRLIYFSYDVKMKEKGDIPEGYSVSREKKERFSLILESASTNQTSMYLCATKGAHGGELFFGEGSRLTVL.

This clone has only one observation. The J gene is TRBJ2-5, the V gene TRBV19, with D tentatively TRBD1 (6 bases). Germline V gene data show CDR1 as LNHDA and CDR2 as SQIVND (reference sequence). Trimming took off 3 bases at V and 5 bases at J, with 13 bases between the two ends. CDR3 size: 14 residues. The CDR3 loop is CASSMLGAGETQYF. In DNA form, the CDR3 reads TGTGCCAGTAGTATGTTGGGGGCTGGCGAGACCCAGTACTTC.

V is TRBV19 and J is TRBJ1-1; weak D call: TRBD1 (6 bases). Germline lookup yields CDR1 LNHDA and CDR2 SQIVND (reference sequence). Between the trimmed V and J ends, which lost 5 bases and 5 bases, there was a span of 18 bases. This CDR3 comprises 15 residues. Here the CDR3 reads CASSLQPGVVTEAFF. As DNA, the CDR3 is TGTGCCAGTAGTCTTCAGCCAGGGGTAGTAACTGAAGCTTTCTTT.

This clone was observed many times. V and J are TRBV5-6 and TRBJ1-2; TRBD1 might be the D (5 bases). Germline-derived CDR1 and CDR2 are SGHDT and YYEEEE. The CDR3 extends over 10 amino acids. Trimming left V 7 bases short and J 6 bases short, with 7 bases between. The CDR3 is CASVRDGYTF. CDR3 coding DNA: TGTGCCAGCGTCAGGGATGGCTACACCTTC.

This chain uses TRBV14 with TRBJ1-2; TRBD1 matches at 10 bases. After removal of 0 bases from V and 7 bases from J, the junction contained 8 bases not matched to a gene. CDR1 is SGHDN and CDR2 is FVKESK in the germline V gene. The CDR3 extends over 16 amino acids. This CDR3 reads CASSQDQGTGASGYTF. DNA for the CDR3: TGTGCCAGCAGCCAAGATCAAGGGACAGGGGCGTCTGGCTACACCTTC.

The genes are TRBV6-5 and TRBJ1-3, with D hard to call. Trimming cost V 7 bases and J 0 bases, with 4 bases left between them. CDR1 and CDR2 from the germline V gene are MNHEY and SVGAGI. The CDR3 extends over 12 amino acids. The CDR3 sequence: CASTSSGNTIYF. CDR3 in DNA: TGTGCCAGCACGAGCTCTGGAAACACCATATATTTT.

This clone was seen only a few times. The DNA for the CDR3 is TGTGCCAGCAGTGAATTTACAGGCTCCAATTCACCCCTCCACTTT. This codes for CASSEFTGSNSPLHF. The J gene is TRBJ1-6, the V gene TRBV6-1; TRBD1 might be the D (5 bases). The V gene's germline CDR1 is MNHNS and CDR2 SASEGT. This CDR3 is 15 amino acids long. V lost 2 bases, J lost 7 bases, and 12 bases lay in between.

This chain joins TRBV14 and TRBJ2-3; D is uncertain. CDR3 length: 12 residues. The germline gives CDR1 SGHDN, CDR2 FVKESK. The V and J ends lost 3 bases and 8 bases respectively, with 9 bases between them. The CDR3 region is CASSHLRRTQYF. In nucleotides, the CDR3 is TGTGCCAGCAGCCACCTGCGTCGTACGCAGTATTTT.

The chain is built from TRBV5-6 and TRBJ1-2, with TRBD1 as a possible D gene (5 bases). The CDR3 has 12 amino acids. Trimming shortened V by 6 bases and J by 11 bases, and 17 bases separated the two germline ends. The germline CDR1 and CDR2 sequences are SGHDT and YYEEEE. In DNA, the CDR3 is TGTGCCAGCACCCCCCCTGGGGCAGCTTACACCTTC. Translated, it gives CASTPPGAAYTF.

CDR3 sequence (DNA): TGTGCCAGCAGTACCCTGACAGAAACTAATGAAAAACTGTTTTTT. This gives the protein CASSTLTETNEKLFF. This chain uses TRBV28 with TRBJ1-4, with TRBD1 as a possible D gene (5 bases). There are 15 residues in the CDR3. Per germline, CDR1 MDHEN and CDR2 SYDVKM. Trimming removed 5 bases from V and 1 base from J, with 11 bases in between.

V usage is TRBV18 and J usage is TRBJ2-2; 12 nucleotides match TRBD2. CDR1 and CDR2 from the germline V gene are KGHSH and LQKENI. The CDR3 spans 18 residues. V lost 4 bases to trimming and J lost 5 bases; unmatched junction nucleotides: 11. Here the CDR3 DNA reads TGTGCCAGCTCACGAGCCCCTAGCGGGAGGGCCTGGACCGGGGAGCTGTTTTTT. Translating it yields CASSRAPSGRAWTGELFF. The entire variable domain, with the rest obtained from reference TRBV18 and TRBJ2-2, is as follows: NAGVMQNPRHLVRRRGQEARLRCSPMKGHSHVYWYRQLPEEGLKFMVYLQKENIIDESGMPKERFSAEFPKEGPSILRIQQVVRGDSAAYFCASSRAPSGRAWTGELFFGEGSRLTVL.

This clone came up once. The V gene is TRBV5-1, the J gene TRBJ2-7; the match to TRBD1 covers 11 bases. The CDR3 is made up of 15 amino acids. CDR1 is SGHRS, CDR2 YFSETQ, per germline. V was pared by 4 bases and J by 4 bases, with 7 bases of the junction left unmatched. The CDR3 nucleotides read TGCGCCAGCAGCCGGACAGGGGGCTCGGGTTACGAGCAGTACTTC. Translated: CASSRTGGSGYEQYF.

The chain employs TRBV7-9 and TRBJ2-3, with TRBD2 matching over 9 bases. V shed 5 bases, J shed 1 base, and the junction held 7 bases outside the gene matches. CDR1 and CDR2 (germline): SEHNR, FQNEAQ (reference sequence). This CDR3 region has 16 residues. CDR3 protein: CASSEGRLAGTDTQYF. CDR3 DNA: TGTGCCAGCAGCGAGGGGAGACTAGCGGGCACAGATACGCAGTATTTT.

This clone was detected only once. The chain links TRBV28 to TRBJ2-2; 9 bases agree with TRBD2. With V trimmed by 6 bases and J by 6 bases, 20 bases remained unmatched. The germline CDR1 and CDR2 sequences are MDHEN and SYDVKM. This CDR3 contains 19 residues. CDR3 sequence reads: CASRAGSLGGLARPGELFF. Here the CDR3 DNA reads TGTGCCAGCAGGGCAGGTTCTCTAGGTGGACTAGCGAGACCCGGGGAGCTGTTTTTT.

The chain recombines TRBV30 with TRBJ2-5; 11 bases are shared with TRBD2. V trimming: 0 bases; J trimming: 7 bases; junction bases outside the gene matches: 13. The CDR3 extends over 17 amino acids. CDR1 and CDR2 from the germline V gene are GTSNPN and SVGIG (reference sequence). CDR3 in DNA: TGTGCCTGGAGTGTGGTAGCGGGAGGGCCTGGACTCCGGACCCAGTACTTC. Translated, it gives CAWSVVAGGPGLRTQYF.

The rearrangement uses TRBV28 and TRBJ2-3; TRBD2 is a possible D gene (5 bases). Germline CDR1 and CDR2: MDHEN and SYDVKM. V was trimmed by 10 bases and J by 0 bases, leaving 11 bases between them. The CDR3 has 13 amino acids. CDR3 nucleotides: TGTGCCATCCGGGGAGTGAGCACAGATACGCAGTATTTT. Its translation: CAIRGVSTDTQYF.

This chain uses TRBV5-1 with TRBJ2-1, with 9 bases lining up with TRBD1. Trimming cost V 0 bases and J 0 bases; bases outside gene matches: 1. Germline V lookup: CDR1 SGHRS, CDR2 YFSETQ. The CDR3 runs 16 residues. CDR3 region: CASSLAGQGSYNEQFF. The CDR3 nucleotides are TGCGCCAGCAGCTTGGCGGGACAGGGCTCCTACAATGAGCAGTTCTTC.

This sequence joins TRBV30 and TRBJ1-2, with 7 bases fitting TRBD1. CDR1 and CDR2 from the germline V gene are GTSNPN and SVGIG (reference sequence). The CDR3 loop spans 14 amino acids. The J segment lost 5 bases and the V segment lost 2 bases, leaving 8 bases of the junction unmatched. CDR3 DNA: TGTGCCTGGAGTCGACAGGGCGTCTGGTATGGCTACACCTTC. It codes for CAWSRQGVWYGYTF.

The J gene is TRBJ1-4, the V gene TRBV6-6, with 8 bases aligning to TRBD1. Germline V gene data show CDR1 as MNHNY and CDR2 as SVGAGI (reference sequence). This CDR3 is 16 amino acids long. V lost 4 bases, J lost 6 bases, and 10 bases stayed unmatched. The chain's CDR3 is CASSFRRTGSDEKLFF. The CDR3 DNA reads TGTGCCAGCAGTTTCCGCCGGACAGGGTCCGATGAAAAACTGTTTTTT.

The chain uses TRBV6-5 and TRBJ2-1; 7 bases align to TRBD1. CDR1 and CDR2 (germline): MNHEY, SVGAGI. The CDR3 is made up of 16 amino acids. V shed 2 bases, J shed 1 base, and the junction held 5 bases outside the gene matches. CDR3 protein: CASSYTPTGSYNEQFF. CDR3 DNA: TGTGCCAGCAGTTACACCCCGACAGGGTCCTACAATGAGCAGTTCTTC.

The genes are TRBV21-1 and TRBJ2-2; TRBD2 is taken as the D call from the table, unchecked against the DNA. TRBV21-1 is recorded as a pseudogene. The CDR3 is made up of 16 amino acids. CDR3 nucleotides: TGTGCCAGCACCAGGGTGAGACTAGCCCTCACCGGGGAGCTGTTTTTT. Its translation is CASTRVRLALTGELFF.

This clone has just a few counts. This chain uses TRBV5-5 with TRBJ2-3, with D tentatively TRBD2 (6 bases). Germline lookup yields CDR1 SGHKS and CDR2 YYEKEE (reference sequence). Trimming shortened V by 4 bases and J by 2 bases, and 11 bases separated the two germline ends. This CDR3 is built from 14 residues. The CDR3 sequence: CASSPAGLTDTQYF. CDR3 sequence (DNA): TGTGCCAGCAGCCCAGCGGGCCTCACAGATACGCAGTATTTT. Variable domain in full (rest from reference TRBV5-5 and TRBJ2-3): DAGVTQSPTHLIKTRGQQVTLRCSPISGHKSVSWYQQVLGQGPQFIFQYYEKEERGRGNFPDRFSARQFPNYSSELNVNALLLGDSALYLCASSPAGLTDTQYFGPGTRLTVL.

CDR3 loop: CASSRQGRQNSPLHF. The CDR3 DNA sequence: TGTGCCAGCAGCCGACAGGGGAGGCAGAATTCACCCCTCCACTTT. The genes are TRBV7-9 and TRBJ1-6, with 8 positions matching TRBD1. CDR3 length equals 15 residues. Germline CDR1 is SEHNR and CDR2 is FQNEAQ (reference sequence). V dropped 5 bases and J dropped 7; count of bases not matched to a gene: 7.

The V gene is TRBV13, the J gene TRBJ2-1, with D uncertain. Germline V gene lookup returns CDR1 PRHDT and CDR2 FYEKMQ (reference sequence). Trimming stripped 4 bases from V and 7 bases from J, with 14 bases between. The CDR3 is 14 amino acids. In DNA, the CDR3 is TGTGCCAGCAGCTCCTCGATCGACTCAAATGAGCAGTTCTTC. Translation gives CASSSSIDSNEQFF.